The present TCR beta chain was sequenced within a study of human T cells and chemical hapten exposure. This clonotype was counted at least ten times. Its antigen is unknown. Regarding time point: pre-sensitization, week 0. Treatment specified: therapeutic diphenylcyclopropenone sensitization with weekly scalp DPC. Each CDR3 protein is one row after TCRdb ran MiXCR on the RACE reads. The sample carries under 400,000 distinct CDR3 sequences, 4.5% to 6% recorded once. Study findings and constraints: No alteration of TCRs above 1 in 1000 frequency was seen with DPC sensitization.

Trimming at V came to 4 bases and at J to 7 bases, leaving 12 bases not matched to a gene. Germline V gene data show CDR1 as ENHRY and CDR2 as SYGVKD. This CDR3 has 17 residues. The specimen was whole blood, collected in connection with sensitization to the hapten diphenylcyclopropenone (DPC). This clonotype originated in a woman aged 50 to 60 with alopecia areata. Some clones in this sample may be carry-over from other donors' samples. The chain couples TRBV10-3 to TRBJ2-1; 11 nucleotides agree with TRBD2. The CDR3 bases are TGTGCCATCAGTGCCCTCGGGGTAGCGGGGGGGCGAAATGAGCAGTTCTTC. As protein: CAISALGVAGGRNEQFF.